These 2 T cell receptor beta chains came from one sample sequenced in a study of radiation and T cells in renal cell carcinoma. Time point denoted: baseline pretreatment blood. Treatment specified: 15 Gy SBRT to primary tumor, nephrectomy 4 weeks later. Some clones are missing from TCRdb's copy, which holds only in-frame ones; the method was immunoSEQ multiplex PCR. The sample records about 140,000 clones, less than 85% being singletons. Sequences were derived from blood, sampled from a patient whose treatment included radiotherapy and nephrectomy. The receptor set was obtained from a woman aged 50 to 60 with renal cell carcinoma.

V and J are TRBV5-1 and TRBJ2-3, with D perhaps TRBD1 (5 bases). CDR3 size: 14 residues. Germline CDR1 SGHRS, CDR2 YFSETQ. Trimming took off 0 bases at V and 4 bases at J, with 9 bases between the two ends. As DNA, the CDR3 is TGCGCCAGCAGCTTGGGCCAGGGCCCAGATACGCAGTATTTT. It codes for CASSLGQGPDTQYF.

This clone was counted only a few times. As DNA, the CDR3 is TGTGCCAGCAGTTTGATTGGGGAGAAGTACTTC. Encoded protein: CASSLIGEKYF. The V call is TRBV28, the J call TRBJ2-7; a weak D match, TRBD2 (5 bases). Germline V gives CDR1 MDHEN, CDR2 SYDVKM. The CDR3 is 11 amino acids. Trimming removed 3 bases from V and 11 bases from J, with 11 bases in between.